The TCR beta chain described here comes from a study of blood T cell repertoires in COVID-19. Looking at the study overall: Spain, Italy and the United States supplied samples that represented acute and convalescent COVID-19. Sources were T cells, B-cell-depleted T cells, or PBMCs; the material itself was cDNA or gDNA.

The CDR3 is 14 amino acids. V dropped 6 bases and J dropped 8; count of bases not matched to a gene: 3. Germline assignment: CDR1 LNHDA and CDR2 SQIVND (reference sequence). In the original analysis: Using reference gene primer amplification, nucleated cell counts were estimated. Assay: immunoSEQ multiplex PCR; the TCRdb copy retains only in-frame clones and omits some. That table furnishes V, J and clone size, whereas the DNA furnished D and trimming. The data contain fewer than 450,000 clones, more than 75% of them singletons. What was sequenced was peripheral blood. The TCR comes from a woman under 30 who had recovered from COVID-19. This chain uses TRBV19 with TRBJ2-1, with 14 bases lining up with TRBD2. CDR3 DNA: TGTGCCAGTAGGGGACTAGCGGGAGTCGATGAGCAGTTCTTC. Protein sequence: CASRGLAGVDEQFF.